A selection of T cell receptor beta chains follows, all from one sample in a study of T cell repertoires in cytomegalovirus infection. TCRdb re-derived calls from the reads in MiXCR, one entry per CDR3 protein. The data contain a few hundred thousand distinct CDR3 sequences, about 39% of them singletons. No cognate antigen is known for these TCRs. This specimen was cultured PBMCs, taken from culture after CMV antigen stimulation. The receptor source for this set is a human donor in good health (CMV status not recorded). Some clones in this sample may be carry-over from other donors' samples. Both conserved end residues are part of each CDR3. A D gene is named only where the DNA matches it firmly. Size is omitted from some rows. Given values are once, few, many or a class for expanded clones.

j_gene	d_gene	abundance	v_gene	CDR3nt	CDR3aa
TRBJ1-5	TRBD1	-	TRBV12-3/TRBV12-4	TGTGCCAGCAGTTTGATGACAGGGAATCAGCCCCAGCATTTT	CASSLMTGNQPQHF
TRBJ2-2	-	few	TRBV7-2	TGTGCCAGCAGCTCAATGGACTACTACACCGGGGAGCTGTTTTTT	CASSSMDYYTGELFF
TRBJ1-3	-	-	TRBV2	TGTGCCAGCAGTTCAGGGGCGGCTGGAAACACCATATATTTT	CASSSGAAGNTIYF
TRBJ2-1	TRBD1	-	TRBV10-3	TGTGCCATCAGTGAGTGGGACAGGGTTCCGGATGAGCAGTTCTTC	CAISEWDRVPDEQFF
TRBJ2-3	TRBD1	few	TRBV7-6	TGTGCCAGCAGTTCCTCCGGGACAGGGGTTCGGACAGATACGCAGTATTTT	CASSSSGTGVRTDTQYF
TRBJ1-1	-	-	TRBV20-1	TGCAGTGCTAGAGATCTCAGGGTAGTGCGGAACACTGAAGCTTTCTTT	CSARDLRVVRNTEAFF
TRBJ1-2	-	-	TRBV19	TGTGCCAGTAGTCCTGTTGGGGGAGATGGCTACACCTTC	CASSPVGGDGYTF
TRBJ2-1	TRBD2	few	TRBV7-8	TGTGCCAGCAGCAGAGCGGGAGAAGAGCAGTTCTTC	CASSRAGEEQFF
TRBJ1-6	-	few	TRBV5-5	TGTGCCAGCTCGACAGCGAGCTCCTATAATTCACCCCTCCACTTT	CASSTASSYNSPLHF
TRBJ1-3	-	few	TRBV9	TGTGCCAGCAGCGTAGACAGGGACGGAAACACCATATATTTT	CASSVDRDGNTIYF
TRBJ2-7	TRBD1	-	TRBV11-2	TGTGCCAGCAGTTTCGGCCAGGGGGCCCACGAGCAGTACTTC	CASSFGQGAHEQYF
TRBJ2-3	-	-	TRBV6-2/TRBV6-3	TGTGCCAGCACCGGGACCCTCACAGATACGCAGTATTTT	CASTGTLTDTQYF
TRBJ1-1	-	-	TRBV6-2/TRBV6-3	TGTGCCAGCAGTCACCGGGACAAGGCAGATCGGGGCACTGAAGCTTTCTTT	CASSHRDKADRGTEAFF
TRBJ2-1	-	-	TRBV19	TGTGCCAGTAGTATAGGACGCAATGAGCAGTTCTTC	CASSIGRNEQFF
TRBJ2-1	-	-	TRBV5-1	TGCGCCAGCAGCTTGTTTCAACAGACTTACAATGAGCAGTTCTTC	CASSLFQQTYNEQFF
TRBJ2-5	-	-	TRBV28	TGTGCCAGCAGGCAGATCCAAGAGTCCCAGTACTTC	CASRQIQESQYF
TRBJ2-1	-	many	TRBV11-2	TGTGCCAGCAGCCCCTCCTACTCGTCCTACAATGAGCAGTTCTTC	CASSPSYSSYNEQFF
TRBJ2-2	TRBD2	few	TRBV7-2	TGTGCCAGCAACCCTAGCGGGGGGGCCCAGGGCGGGGAGCTGTTTTTT	CASNPSGGAQGGELFF
TRBJ2-7	-	many	TRBV7-2	TGTGCCAGCAGCTTAGTGGGACGGTCCTACGAGCAGTACTTC	CASSLVGRSYEQYF
TRBJ1-2	-	-	TRBV7-2	TGTGCCAGCAGCTTAGGTGCAGGGAACTATGGCTACACCTTC	CASSLGAGNYGYTF
TRBJ2-2	-	few	TRBV20-1	TGCAGTGCCCACCTCGGTAGTATCGCCGGGGAGCTGTTTTTT	CSAHLGSIAGELFF
TRBJ2-3	-	-	TRBV7-2	TGTGCCAGCACCGATGACAGACGCACAGATACGCAGTATTTT	CASTDDRRTDTQYF
TRBJ2-7	-	-	TRBV20-1	TGCAGTGCTAGAGGATACCACCCAGGGGAGTACTTC	CSARGYHPGEYF
TRBJ2-1	-	few	TRBV20-1	TGCAGTGCTAGGTACAATGAGCAGTTCTTC	CSARYNEQFF
TRBJ2-3	-	-	TRBV11-3	TGTGCCAGCAGCTTTGGTACACTCACAGATACGCAGTATTTT	CASSFGTLTDTQYF
TRBJ1-5	-	few	TRBV12-5	TGTGCTAGTGGTTTGATTACGGGAAGAGGTCGCAATCAGCCCCAGCATTTT	CASGLITGRGRNQPQHF
TRBJ1-1	TRBD1	-	TRBV6-2/TRBV6-3	TGTGCCAGCAGTCCCCGACAGGGGTTGGATGAAGCTTTCTTT	CASSPRQGLDEAFF
TRBJ2-1	TRBD2	few	TRBV20-1	TGCAGTGCTCAGACTAGCGGGGAGCGGGTTAATGAGCAGTTCTTC	CSAQTSGERVNEQFF
TRBJ2-2	TRBD1	-	TRBV5-1	TGCGCCAGCAGCGTACCGGACAGGGGCACCGGGGAGCTGTTTTTT	CASSVPDRGTGELFF